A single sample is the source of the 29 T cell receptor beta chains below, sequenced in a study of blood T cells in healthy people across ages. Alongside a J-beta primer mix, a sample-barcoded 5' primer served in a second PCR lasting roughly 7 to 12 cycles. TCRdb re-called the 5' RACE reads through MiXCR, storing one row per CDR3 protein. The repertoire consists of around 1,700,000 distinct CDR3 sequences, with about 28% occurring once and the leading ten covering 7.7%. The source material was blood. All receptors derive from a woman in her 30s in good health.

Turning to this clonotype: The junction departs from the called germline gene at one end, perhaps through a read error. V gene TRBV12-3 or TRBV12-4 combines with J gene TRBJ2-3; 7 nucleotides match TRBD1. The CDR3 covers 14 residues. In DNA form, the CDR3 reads TGTGTCAGCAGTTGGCAGGGGGACACAGATACGCAGTATTTT. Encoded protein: CVSSWQGDTDTQYF.

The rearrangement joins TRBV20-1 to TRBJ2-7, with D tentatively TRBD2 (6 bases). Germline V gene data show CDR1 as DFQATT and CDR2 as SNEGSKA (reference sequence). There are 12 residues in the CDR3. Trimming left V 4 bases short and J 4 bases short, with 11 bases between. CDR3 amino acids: CSATRTTYEQYF. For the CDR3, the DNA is TGCAGTGCTACCCGGACTACTTACGAGCAGTACTTC.

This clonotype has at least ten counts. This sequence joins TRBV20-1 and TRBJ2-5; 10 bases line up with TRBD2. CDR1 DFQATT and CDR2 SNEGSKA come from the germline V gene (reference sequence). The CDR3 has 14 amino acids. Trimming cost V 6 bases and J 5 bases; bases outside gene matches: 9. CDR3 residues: CSAPRMTSGETQYF. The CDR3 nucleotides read TGCAGTGCCCCGAGGATGACTAGCGGGGAGACCCAGTACTTC.

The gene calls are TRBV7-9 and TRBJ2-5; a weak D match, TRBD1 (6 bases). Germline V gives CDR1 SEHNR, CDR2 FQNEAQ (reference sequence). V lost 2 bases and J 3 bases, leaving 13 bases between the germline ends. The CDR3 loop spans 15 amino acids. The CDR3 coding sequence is TGTGCCAGCAGCTTAAGCCAGGGGTGGGAAGAGACCCAGTACTTC. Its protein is CASSLSQGWEETQYF.

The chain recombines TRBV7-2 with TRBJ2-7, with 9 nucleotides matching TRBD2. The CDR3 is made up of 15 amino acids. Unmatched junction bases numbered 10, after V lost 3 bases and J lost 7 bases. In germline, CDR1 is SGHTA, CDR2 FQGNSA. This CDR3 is CASSFHGGRVLEQYF. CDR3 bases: TGTGCCAGCAGCTTCCATGGCGGGAGGGTATTAGAGCAGTACTTC.

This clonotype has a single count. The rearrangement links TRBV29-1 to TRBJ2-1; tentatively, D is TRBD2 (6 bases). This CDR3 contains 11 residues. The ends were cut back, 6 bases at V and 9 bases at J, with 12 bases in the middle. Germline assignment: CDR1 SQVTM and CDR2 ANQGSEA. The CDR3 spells CSVGGDGEQFF. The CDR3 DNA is TGCAGCGTGGGGGGTGACGGTGAGCAGTTCTTC.

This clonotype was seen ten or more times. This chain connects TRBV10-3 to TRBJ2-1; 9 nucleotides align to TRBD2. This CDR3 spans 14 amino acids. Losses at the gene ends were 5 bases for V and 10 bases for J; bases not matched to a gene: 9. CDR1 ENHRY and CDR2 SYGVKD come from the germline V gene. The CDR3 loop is CAISHSGSQGEQFF. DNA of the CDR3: TGTGCCATCAGTCATAGCGGGAGCCAGGGCGAGCAGTTCTTC.

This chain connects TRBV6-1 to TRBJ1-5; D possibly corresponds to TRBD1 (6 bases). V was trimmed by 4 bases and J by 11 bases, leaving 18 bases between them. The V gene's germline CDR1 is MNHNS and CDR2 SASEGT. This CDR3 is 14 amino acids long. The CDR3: CASSANLAGAAQHF. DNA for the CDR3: TGTGCCAGCAGTGCCAATCTGGCGGGGGCGGCCCAGCATTTT.

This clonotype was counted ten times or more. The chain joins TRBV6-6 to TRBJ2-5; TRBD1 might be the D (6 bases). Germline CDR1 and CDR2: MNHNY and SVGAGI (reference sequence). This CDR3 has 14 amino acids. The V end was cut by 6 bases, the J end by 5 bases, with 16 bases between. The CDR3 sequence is CASSAGTTTETQYF. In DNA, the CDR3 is TGTGCCAGCAGCGCCGGGACAACCACGGAGACCCAGTACTTC.

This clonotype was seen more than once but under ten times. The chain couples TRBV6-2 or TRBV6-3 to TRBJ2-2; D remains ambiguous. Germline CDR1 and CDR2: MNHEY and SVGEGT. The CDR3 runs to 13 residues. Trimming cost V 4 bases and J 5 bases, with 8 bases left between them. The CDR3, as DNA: TGTGCCAGCAGTTTCATCGGTACCGGGGAGCTGTTTTTT. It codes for CASSFIGTGELFF.

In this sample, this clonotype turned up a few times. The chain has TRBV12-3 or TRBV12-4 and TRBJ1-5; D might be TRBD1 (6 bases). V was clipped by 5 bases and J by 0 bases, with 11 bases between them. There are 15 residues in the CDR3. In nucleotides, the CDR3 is TGTGCCAGCAGTGCCCCGACAGGTAGCAATCAGCCCCAGCATTTT. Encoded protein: CASSAPTGSNQPQHF.

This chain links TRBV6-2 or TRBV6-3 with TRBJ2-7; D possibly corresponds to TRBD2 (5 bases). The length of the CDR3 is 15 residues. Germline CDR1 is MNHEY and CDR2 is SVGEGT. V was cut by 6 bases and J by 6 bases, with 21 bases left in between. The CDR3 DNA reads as TGTGCCAGCAGCCCTGGTCCGGCGGAGGCTATCGAGCAGTACTTC. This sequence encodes CASSPGPAEAIEQYF.

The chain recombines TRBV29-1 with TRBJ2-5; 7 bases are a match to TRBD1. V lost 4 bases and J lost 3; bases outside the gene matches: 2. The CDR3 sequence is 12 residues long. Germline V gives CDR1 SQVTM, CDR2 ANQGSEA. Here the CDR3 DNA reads TGCAGCGTTGCAGGGACAGAAGAGACCCAGTACTTC. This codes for CSVAGTEETQYF.

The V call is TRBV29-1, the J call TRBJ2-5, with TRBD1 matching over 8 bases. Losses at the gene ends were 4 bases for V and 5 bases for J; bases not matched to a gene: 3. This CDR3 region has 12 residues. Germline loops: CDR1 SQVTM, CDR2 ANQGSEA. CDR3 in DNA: TGCAGCGTTGTACAGGGGGATGAGACCCAGTACTTC. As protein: CSVVQGDETQYF.

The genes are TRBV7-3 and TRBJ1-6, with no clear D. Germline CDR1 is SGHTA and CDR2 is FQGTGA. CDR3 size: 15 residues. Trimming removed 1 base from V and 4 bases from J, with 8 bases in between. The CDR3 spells CASSLNSPYNSPLHF. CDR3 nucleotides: TGTGCCAGCAGCTTAAACTCCCCGTATAATTCACCCCTCCACTTT.

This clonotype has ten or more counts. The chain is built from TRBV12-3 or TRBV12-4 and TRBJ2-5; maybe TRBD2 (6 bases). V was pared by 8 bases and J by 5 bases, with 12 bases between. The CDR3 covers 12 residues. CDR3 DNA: TGTGCCAGCTGGCACGCGGGGGAGACCCAGTACTTC. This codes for CASWHAGETQYF.

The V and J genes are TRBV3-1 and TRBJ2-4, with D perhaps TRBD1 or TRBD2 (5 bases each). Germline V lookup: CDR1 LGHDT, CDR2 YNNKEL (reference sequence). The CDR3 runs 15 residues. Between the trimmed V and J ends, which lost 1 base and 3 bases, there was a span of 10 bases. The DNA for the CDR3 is TGTGCCAGCAGCCAAGTCGAGGGGCGCAAAAACATTCAGTACTTC. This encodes CASSQVEGRKNIQYF.

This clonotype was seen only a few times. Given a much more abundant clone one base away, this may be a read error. CDR3 in amino acids: CASSLWVSGASVLTF. The DNA of the CDR3 is TGTGCCAGCAGTTTATGGGTATCTGGGGCCAGCGTCCTGACTTTC. The chain employs TRBV27 and TRBJ2-6, with D tentatively TRBD1 (5 bases). The CDR3 extends over 15 amino acids. CDR1 MNHEY and CDR2 SMNVEV come from the germline V gene (reference sequence).

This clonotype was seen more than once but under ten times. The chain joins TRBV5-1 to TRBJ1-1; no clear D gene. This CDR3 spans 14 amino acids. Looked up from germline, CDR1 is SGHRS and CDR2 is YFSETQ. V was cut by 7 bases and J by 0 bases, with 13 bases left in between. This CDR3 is CASGILSLNTEAFF. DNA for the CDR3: TGCGCCAGCGGGATCCTAAGTTTGAACACTGAAGCTTTCTTT.

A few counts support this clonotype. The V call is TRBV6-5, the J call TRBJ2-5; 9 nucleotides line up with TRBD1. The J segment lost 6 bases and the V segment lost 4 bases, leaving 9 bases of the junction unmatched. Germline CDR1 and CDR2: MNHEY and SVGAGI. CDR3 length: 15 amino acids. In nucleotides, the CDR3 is TGTGCCAGCAGTTCCCCGGGACAGGGAGGGCAGACCCAGTACTTC. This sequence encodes CASSSPGQGGQTQYF.

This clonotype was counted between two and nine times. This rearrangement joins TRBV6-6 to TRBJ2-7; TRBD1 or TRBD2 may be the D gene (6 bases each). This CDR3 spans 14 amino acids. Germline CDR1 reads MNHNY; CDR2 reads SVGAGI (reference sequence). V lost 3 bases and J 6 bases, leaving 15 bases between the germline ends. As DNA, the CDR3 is TGTGCCAGCAGTTATGAGGGGGGAAAGGGCGAGCAGTACTTC. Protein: CASSYEGGKGEQYF.

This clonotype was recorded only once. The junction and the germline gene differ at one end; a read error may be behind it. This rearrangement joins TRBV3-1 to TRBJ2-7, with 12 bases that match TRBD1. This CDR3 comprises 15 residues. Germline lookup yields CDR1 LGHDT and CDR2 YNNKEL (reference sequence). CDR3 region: CASRQGDRGPGEQYF. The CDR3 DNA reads TGTGCCAGCCGCCAAGGGGACAGGGGGCCAGGAGAGCAGTACTTC.

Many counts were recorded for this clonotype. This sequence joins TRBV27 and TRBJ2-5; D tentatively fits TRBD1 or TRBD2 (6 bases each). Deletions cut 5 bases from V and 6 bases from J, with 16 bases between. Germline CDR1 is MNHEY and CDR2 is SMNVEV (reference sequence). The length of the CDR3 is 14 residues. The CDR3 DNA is TGTGCCAGCAGTCCCCCGGGGGCCCGGAAGACCCAGTACTTC. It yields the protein CASSPPGARKTQYF.

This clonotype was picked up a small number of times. CDR3 DNA: TGTGCCAGCAGCTTAGGGTCAGGGGGTGTGGGCAATCAGCCCCAGCATTTT. Its translation: CASSLGSGGVGNQPQHF. The genes are TRBV7-9 and TRBJ1-5; 7 nucleotides agree with TRBD1. The CDR3 length is 17 residues. CDR1 is SEHNR and CDR2 is FQNEAQ in the germline V gene (reference sequence). The trim removed 1 base at V and 2 bases at J, leaving 8 bases unmatched.

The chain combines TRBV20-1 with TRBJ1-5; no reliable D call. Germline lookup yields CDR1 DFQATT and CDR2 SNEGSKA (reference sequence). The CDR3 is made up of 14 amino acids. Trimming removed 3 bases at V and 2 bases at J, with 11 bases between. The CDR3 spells CSASRRVGNQPQHF. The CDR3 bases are TGCAGTGCTAGTCGGCGGGTCGGCAATCAGCCCCAGCATTTT.

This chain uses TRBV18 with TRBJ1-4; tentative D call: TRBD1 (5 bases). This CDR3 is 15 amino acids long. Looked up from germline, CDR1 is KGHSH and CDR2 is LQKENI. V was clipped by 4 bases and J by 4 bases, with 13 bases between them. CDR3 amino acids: CASSRSGLNNEKLFF. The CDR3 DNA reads TGTGCCAGCTCACGTTCAGGGCTCAATAATGAAAAACTGTTTTTT. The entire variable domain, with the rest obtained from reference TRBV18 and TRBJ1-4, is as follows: NAGVMQNPRHLVRRRGQEARLRCSPMKGHSHVYWYRQLPEEGLKFMVYLQKENIIDESGMPKERFSAEFPKEGPSILRIQQVVRGDSAAYFCASSRSGLNNEKLFFGSGTQLSVL.

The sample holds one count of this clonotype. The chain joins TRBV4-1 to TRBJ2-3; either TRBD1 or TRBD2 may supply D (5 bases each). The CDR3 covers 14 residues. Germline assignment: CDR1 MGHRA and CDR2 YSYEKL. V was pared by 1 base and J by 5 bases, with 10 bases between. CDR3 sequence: CASSQGGSLDTQYF. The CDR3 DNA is TGCGCCAGCAGCCAAGGGGGGAGCTTAGATACGCAGTATTTT.

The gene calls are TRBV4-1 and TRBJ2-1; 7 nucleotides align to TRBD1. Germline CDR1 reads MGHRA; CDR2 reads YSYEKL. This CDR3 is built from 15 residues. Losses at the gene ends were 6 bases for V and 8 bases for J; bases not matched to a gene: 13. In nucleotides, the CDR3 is TGCGCCAGCAGTAGCTCCGGGACAGCCTTCTATGAGCAGTTCTTC. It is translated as CASSSSGTAFYEQFF.

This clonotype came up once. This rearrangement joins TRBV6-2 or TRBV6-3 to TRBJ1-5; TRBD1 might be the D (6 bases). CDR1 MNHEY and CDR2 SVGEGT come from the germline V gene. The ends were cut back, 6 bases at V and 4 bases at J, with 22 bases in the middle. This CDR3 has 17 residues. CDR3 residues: CASSYHGGRRNNQPQHF. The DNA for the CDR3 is TGTGCCAGCAGCTATCACGGGGGCAGGAGGAATAATCAGCCCCAGCATTTT.